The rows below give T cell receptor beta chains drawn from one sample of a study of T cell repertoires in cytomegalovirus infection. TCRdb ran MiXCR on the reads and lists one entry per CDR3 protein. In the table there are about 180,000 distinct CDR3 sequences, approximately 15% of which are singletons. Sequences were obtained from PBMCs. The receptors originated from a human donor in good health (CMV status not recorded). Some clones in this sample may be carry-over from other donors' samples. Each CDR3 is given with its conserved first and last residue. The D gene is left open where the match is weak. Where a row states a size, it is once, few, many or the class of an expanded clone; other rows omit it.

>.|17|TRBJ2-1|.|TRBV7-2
TGTGCCAGCAGCTTAGAATTTGGGGGCGGGGTCATGGACGAGCAGTTCTTC
CASSLEFGGGVMDEQFF
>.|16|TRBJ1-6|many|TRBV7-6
TGTGCCAGCAGCTTAGCGCTCGGGCGAGATAATTCACCCCTCCACTTT
CASSLALGRDNSPLHF
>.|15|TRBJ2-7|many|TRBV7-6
TGTGCCAGCAGCTTAGGGAGGCCAGGTCCCTACGAGCAGTACTTC
CASSLGRPGPYEQYF
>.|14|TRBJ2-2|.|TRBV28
TGTGCCAGCAGCTGGGACCCGTCTGGCGGGGAGCTGTTTTTT
CASSWDPSGGELFF
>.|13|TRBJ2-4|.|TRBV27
TGTGCCAGCAGTTTATTCCCCATGGACATTCAGTACTTC
CASSLFPMDIQYF
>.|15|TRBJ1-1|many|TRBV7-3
TGTGCCAGCAGCTTGAGCAGTCGGGGCGACACTGAAGCTTTCTTT
CASSLSSRGDTEAFF
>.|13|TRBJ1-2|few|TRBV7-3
TGTGCCAGCAGCTTAGACAGCGGCTATGGCTACACCTTC
CASSLDSGYGYTF
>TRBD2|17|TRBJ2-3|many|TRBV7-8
TGTGCCAGCAGCTTAGGCAGTAGCGGGATTAGCACAGATACGCAGTATTTT
CASSLGSSGISTDTQYF
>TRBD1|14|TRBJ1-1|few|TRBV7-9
TGTGCCAGCAGCTTAGGGGGACAGAGCACTGAAGCTTTCTTT
CASSLGGQSTEAFF
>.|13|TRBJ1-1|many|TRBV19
TGTGCCAGCCACTCCGACAGGAACACTGAAGCTTTCTTT
CASHSDRNTEAFF
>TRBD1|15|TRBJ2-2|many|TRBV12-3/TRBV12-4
TGTGCCAGCAGCTTTCGGACAGGGATAACCGGGGAGCTGTTTTTT
CASSFRTGITGELFF
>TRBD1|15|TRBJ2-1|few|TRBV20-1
TGCAGTGCCAAACTCGCGGGACAGGTCTACAATGAGCAGTTCTTC
CSAKLAGQVYNEQFF
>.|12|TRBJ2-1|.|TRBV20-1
TGCAGTGCTAGAGCCCAGGGGAATGAGCAGTTCTTC
CSARAQGNEQFF
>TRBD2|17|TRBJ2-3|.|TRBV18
TGTGCCAGCTCGTCCGGGACTAGCGGGAGTGGGACAGATACGCAGTATTTT
CASSSGTSGSGTDTQYF
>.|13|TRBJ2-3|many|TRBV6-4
TGTGCCAGCAGTGACTCACTGGGGGATACGCAGTATTTT
CASSDSLGDTQYF
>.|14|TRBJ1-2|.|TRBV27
TGTGCCAGCAGTCCCTTCGTGAGCAACTATGGCTACACCTTC
CASSPFVSNYGYTF
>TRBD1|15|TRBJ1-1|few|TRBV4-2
TGTGCCAGCAGCCCCTGGACAGGAAGGAATACTGAAGCTTTCTTT
CASSPWTGRNTEAFF
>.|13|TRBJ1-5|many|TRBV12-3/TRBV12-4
TGTGCCAGCAGTCCCCCAGGGAATCAGCCCCAGCATTTT
CASSPPGNQPQHF
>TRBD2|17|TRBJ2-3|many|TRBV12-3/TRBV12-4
TGTGCCAGCAGTTTAACTACTAGCGGGGGACCCACAGATACGCAGTATTTT
CASSLTTSGGPTDTQYF